This TCR beta chain emerged from a study of blood T cell repertoires in COVID-19. Study details: T cells, B-cell-depleted T cells, or PBMCs provided the cDNA or gDNA that served as material.

The data were produced by immunoSEQ multiplex PCR, yet TCRdb's version contains in-frame clones alone and is incomplete. The sample contains roughly 220,000 clones, roughly 80% of which appear only once. Enrollees, roughly 18 to 90 years old, lived in about two dozen US areas. Germline V lookup: CDR1 SNHLY, CDR2 FYNNEI. With 1 base clipped from V and 5 bases from J, the junction kept 7 bases outside the gene matches. The CDR3 length is 16 residues. The rearrangement links TRBV2 to TRBJ2-2; TRBD1 agrees at 7 bases. Sequenced material: PBMCs or T cells enriched from blood (not recorded which). This TCR derives from a middle-aged woman with acute COVID-19. In DNA form, the CDR3 reads TGTGCCAGCAGTGAAGGTTACAGGGGAGAGACCGGGGAGCTGTTTTTT. Translating gives CASSEGYRGETGELFF.